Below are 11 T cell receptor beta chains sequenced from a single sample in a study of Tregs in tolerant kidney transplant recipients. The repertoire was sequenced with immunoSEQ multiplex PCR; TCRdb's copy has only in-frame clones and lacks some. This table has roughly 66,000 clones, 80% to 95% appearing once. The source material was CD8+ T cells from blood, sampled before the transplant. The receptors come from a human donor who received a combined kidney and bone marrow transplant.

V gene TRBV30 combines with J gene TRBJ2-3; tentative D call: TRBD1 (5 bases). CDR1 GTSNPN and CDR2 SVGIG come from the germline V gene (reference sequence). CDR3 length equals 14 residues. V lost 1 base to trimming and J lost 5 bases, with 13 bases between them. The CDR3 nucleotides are TGTGCCTGGAGTGCACTTGGAAGGGGAGATACGCAGTATTTT. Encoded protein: CAWSALGRGDTQYF.

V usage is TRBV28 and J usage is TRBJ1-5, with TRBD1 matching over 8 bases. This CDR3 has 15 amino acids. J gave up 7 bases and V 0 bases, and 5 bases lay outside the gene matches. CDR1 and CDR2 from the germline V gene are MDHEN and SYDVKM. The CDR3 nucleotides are TGTGCCAGCAGTTTATGGGCAGGGGGCGGACAGCCCCAGCATTTT. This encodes CASSLWAGGGQPQHF. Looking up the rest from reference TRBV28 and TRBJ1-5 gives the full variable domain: DVKVTQSSRYLVKRTGEKVFLECVQDMDHENMFWYRQDPGLGLRLIYFSYDVKMKEKGDIPEGYSVSREKKERFSLILESASTNQTSMYLCASSLWAGGGQPQHFGDGTRLSIL.

The CDR3 region is CASSIGGTGAYEQYF. The CDR3 DNA follows: TGTGCCAGTAGTATAGGGGGGACAGGTGCCTACGAGCAGTACTTC. The chain has TRBV19 and TRBJ2-7; 8 bases fit TRBD1. This CDR3 has 15 amino acids. The trim removed 1 base at V and 2 bases at J, leaving 4 bases unmatched. The germline V gene has CDR1 LNHDA and CDR2 SQIVND (reference sequence).

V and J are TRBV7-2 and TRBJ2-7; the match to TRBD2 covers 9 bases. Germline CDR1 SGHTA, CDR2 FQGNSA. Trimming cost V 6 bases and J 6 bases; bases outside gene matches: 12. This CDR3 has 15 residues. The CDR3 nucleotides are TGTGCCAGCAGTACTCCCGGGACTAGCCTCTTCGAGCAGTACTTC. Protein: CASSTPGTSLFEQYF.

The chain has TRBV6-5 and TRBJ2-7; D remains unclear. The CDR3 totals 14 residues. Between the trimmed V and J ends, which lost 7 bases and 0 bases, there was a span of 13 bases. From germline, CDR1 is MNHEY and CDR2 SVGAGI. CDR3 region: CASTPPHSSYEQYF. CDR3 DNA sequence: TGTGCCAGCACCCCACCGCACAGCTCCTACGAGCAGTACTTC.

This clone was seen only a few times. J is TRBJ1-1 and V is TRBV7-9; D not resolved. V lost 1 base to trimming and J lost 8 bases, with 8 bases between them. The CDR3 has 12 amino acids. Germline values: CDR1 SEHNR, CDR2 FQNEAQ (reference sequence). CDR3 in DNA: TGTGCCAGCAGCTTAGTGGCAGAAGAAGCTTTCTTT. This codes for CASSLVAEEAFF.

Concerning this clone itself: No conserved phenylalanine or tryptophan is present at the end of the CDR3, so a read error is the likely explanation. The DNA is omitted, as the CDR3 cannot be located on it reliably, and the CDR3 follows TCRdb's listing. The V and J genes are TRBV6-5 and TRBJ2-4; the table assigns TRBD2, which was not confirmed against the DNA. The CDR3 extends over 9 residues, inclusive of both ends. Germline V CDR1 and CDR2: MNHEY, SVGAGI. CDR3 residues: CASSFTRPG.

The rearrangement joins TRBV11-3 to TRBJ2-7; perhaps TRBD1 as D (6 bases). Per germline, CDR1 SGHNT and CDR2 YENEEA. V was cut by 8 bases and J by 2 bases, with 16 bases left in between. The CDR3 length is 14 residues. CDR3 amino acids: CASQRDRMPYEQYF. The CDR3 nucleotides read TGTGCCAGCCAACGTGACAGGATGCCCTACGAGCAGTACTTC. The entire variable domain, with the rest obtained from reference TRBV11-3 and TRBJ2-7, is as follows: EAGVVQSPRYKIIEKKQPVAFWCNPISGHNTLYWYLQNLGQGPELLIRYENEEAVDDSQLPKDRFSAERLKGVDSTLKIQPAELGDSAVYLCASQRDRMPYEQYFGPGTRLTVT.

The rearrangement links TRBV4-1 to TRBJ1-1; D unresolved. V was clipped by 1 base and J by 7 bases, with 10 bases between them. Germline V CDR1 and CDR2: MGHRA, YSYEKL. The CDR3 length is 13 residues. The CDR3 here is CASSQAYGSEAFF. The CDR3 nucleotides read TGCGCCAGCAGCCAAGCGTATGGCAGTGAAGCTTTCTTT.

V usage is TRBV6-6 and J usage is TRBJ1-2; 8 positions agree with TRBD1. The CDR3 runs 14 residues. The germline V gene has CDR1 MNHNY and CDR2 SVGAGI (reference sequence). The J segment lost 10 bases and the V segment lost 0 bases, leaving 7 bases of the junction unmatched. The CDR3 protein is CASSYSSQGEDYTF. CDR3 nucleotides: TGTGCCAGCAGTTACTCGTCACAGGGGGAGGACTACACCTTC.

The CDR3 nucleotides read TGTGCCAGCAGTCCCAGGGGCCCTACATCTTATGGCTACACCTTC. Its protein product is CASSPRGPTSYGYTF. V usage is TRBV27 and J usage is TRBJ1-2, with D tentatively TRBD1 (6 bases). V lost 5 bases, J lost 5 bases, and 18 bases lay in between. Germline V gene sequence: CDR1 MNHEY, CDR2 SMNVEV (reference sequence). The CDR3 runs 15 residues.